This record looks at one T cell receptor beta chain sequence and its context. Its antigen is undetermined. These data come from a study of cytomegalovirus exposure and HLA in healthy donors. The PCR made use of 60 Vbeta and 13 Jbeta primers. The repertoire was sequenced with immunoSEQ multiplex PCR; TCRdb's copy has only in-frame clones and lacks some. Here the sample spans about 190,000 clones, roughly three quarters being singletons. Study-level results: Further analysis was carried out later, and it showed several of the most significant clusters appearing linked to common viral pathogens. Analysis performed later found over 15,000 TCR beta sequences associated with HLA alleles at 0.05 false discovery rate.

CDR1 is PRHDT, CDR2 FYEKMQ, per germline (reference sequence). Trimming took 5 bases from V and 3 from J, leaving 13 bases between them. This CDR3 spans 14 amino acids. The gene calls are TRBV13 and TRBJ1-2, with D possibly matching TRBD1 (5 bases). The sequencing sample was made of PBMCs. This clonotype was sampled from a woman between 18 and 30 years old in good health and CMV-seronegative. The CDR3 sequence is CASSLKGAHYGYTF. DNA for the CDR3: TGTGCCAGCAGCCTTAAAGGGGCGCACTATGGCTACACCTTC.